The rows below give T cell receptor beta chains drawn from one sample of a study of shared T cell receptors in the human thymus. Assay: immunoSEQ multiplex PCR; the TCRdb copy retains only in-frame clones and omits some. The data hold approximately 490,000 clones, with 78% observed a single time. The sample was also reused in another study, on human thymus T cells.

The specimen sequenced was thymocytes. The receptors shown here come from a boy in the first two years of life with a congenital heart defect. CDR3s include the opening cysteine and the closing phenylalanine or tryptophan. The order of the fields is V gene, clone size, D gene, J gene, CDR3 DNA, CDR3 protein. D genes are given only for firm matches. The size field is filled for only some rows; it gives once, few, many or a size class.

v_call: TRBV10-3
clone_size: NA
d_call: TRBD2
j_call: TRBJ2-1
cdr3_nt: TGTGCCATCAGTAAACCGGGACTAGCGGGAGTCAATGAGCAGTTCTTC
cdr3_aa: CAISKPGLAGVNEQFF

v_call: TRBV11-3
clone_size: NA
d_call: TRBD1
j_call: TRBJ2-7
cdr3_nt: TGTGCCAGCAGCCCCTCCCTGGGACAGTTCAACGAGCAGTACTTC
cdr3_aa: CASSPSLGQFNEQYF

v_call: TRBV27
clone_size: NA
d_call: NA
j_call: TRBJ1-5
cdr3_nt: TGTGCCAGCAAGGGGGTGGGACAGCCCCAGCATTTT
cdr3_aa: CASKGVGQPQHF

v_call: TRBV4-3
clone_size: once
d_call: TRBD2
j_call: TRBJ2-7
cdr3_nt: TGCGCCAGCAGCCAAGGGCGGGAGCCCTACGAGCAGTACTTC
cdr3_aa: CASSQGREPYEQYF

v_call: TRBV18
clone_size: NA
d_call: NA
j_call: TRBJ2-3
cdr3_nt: TGTGCCAGCTCACCCCGTGACAGGATTGATACGCAGTATTTT
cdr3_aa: CASSPRDRIDTQYF

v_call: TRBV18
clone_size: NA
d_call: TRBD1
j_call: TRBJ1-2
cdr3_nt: TGTGCCAGCTCGCTAGGGGGCCACTATGGCTACACCTTC
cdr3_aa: CASSLGGHYGYTF

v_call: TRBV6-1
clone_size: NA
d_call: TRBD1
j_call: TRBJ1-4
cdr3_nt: TGTGCCAGCAGTGTCCATGACAGGGGAGGAGAAAAACTGTTTTTT
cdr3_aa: CASSVHDRGGEKLFF

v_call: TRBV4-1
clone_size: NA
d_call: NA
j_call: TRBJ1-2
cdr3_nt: TGCGCCAGCAGCCAGGTGGACAGACGATCTGGCTACACCTTC
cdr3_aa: CASSQVDRRSGYTF

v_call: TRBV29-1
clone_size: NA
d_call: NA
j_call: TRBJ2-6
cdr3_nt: TGCAGCGGATTAGCACCGGCACCCTCTGGGGCCAACGTCCTGACTTTC
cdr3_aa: CSGLAPAPSGANVLTF

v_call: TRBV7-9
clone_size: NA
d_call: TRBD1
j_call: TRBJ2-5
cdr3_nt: TGTGCCAGCAGCCTACAGGGGACCCTAATTCAAGAGACCCAGTACTTC
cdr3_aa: CASSLQGTLIQETQYF

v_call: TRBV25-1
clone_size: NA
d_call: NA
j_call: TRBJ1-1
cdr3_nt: TGTGCCAGCACCCCCCGAGGCCCTACGCTGAACACTGAAGCTTTCTTT
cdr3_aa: CASTPRGPTLNTEAFF

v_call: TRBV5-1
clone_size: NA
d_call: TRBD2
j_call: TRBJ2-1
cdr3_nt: TGCGCCAGCAGCCCCAGGGGAGCGGGAGGCTCCAATGAGCAGTTCTTC
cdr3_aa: CASSPRGAGGSNEQFF

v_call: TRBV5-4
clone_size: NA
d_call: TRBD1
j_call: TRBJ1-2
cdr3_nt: TGTGCCAGCAGCTCCCCGGACAGGGGGTTATCTTATGGCTACACCTTC
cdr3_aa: CASSSPDRGLSYGYTF

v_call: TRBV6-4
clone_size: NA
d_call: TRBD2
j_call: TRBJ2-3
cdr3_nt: TGTGCCAGCAGTCGACTAGCGGGAGGCCCAGATACGCAGTATTTT
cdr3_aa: CASSRLAGGPDTQYF

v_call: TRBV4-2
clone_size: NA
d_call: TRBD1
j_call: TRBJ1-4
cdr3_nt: TGTGCCAGCAGCCAAGGGGACAGGAACAATGAAAAACTGTTTTTT
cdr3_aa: CASSQGDRNNEKLFF

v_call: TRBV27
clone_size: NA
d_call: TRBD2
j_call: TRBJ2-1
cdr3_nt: TGTGCCAGCAGTTTGGTTAGCGGGCCAGGGAATGAGCAGTTCTTC
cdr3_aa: CASSLVSGPGNEQFF